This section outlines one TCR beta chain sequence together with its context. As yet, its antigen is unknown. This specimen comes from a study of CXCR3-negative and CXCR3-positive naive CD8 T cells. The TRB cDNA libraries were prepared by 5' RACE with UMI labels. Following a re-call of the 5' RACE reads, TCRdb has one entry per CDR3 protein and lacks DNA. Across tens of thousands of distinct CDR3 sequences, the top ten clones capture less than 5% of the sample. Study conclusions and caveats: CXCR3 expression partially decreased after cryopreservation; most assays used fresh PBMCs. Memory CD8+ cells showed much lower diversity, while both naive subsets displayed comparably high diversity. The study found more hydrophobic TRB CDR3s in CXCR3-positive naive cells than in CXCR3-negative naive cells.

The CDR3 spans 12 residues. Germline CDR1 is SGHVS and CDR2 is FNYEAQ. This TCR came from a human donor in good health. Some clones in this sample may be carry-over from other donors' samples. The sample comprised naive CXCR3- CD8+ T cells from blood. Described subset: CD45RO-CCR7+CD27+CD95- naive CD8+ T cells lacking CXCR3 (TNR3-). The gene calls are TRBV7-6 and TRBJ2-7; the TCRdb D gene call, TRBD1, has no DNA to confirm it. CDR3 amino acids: CASSTDGNEQYF.